This T cell receptor beta chain was identified during a study of OX40 agonist ivuxolimab in advanced cancers. Profiling relied on immunoSEQ multiplex PCR, and the TCRdb table lists in-frame clones only, not all of them. The sample shows roughly 23,000 clones, 70% to 90% of them seen only once. Notes on this clone: The antigen remains undetermined.

Notes on the study in general: At doses 0.1 to 3.0 mg/kg, CD4+ and CD8+ clones expanded. Relatively little clonal expansion, among the lowest observed, appeared in partial responders at 0.1-3.0 mg/kg. Low normalized T-cell clonal expansion was also seen in some nonresponders. CD4+ T cells averaged fewer expanded clones than CD8+ T cells.

V was clipped by 0 bases and J by 7 bases, with 8 bases between them. Per the germline V gene, CDR1 is SGHDT and CDR2 is YYEEEE. This CDR3 has 14 amino acids. The V call is TRBV5-6, the J call TRBJ1-6; the D gene is possibly TRBD1 (5 bases). The sequencing used CD4+ or CD8+ T cells sorted from blood, collected in a trial of the OX40 agonist ivuxolimab. The receptor was derived from an adult with an advanced solid tumor such as melanoma, head and neck, liver or kidney cancer. This chain's CDR3 is CASSLDRTNSPLHF. The DNA for the CDR3 is TGTGCCAGCAGCTTGGACAGGACGAATTCACCCCTCCACTTT.